This T cell receptor beta chain is from a study of CD8+ T cells in alopecia areata. Sequencing templates came from extracted RNA that was reverse transcribed into cDNA. The table came from immunoSEQ multiplex PCR; TCRdb's copy has only in-frame clones and leaves some out. Among more than 95,000 clones listed, 35% to 45% were seen once. This clone turned up a few times. This receptor was obtained from a human donor with alopecia areata. Specimen: CD4+ T cells sorted from blood.

In DNA, the CDR3 is TGTGCCAGCAGCTTCAGTGCGGGGGGGCTGGAGACCCAGTACTTC. It is translated as CASSFSAGGLETQYF. The V call is TRBV7-2, the J call TRBJ2-5; 9 bases match TRBD2. Germline V gives CDR1 SGHTA, CDR2 FQGNSA. The length of the CDR3 is 15 residues. Germline trimming cut 3 bases from V and 5 bases from J; bases unmatched to any gene: 7.